Listed here are 24 T cell receptor beta chains from one sample, sequenced in a study. Treg sorting used a CD4+CD25+CD127-/low gate. TCRdb re-called the 5' RACE reads through MiXCR, storing one row per CDR3 protein. This sample has about 10,000 distinct CDR3 sequences, with approximately 45% found just once. The sequencing sample was made of Tregs sorted from a lymph node. All receptors derive from a female donor with breast cancer.

The chain is built from TRBV9 and TRBJ1-5; TRBD1 aligns across 8 bases. The V gene end was trimmed by 3 bases and the J gene end by 2 bases; junction bases not matched to a gene: 4. The CDR3 runs to 15 residues. Germline V CDR1 and CDR2: SGDLS, YYNGEE. In nucleotides, the CDR3 is TGTGCCAGCAGCGCCGGGACAGGCGGCAATCAGCCCCAGCATTTT. Translation: CASSAGTGGNQPQHF.

The chain recombines TRBV6-6 with TRBJ1-1; the D gene is possibly TRBD1 (5 bases). The CDR3 is made up of 15 amino acids. The ends were cut back, 5 bases at V and 3 bases at J, with 16 bases in the middle. From germline, CDR1 is MNHNY and CDR2 SVGAGI (reference sequence). The CDR3, as DNA: TGTGCCAGCAGTGAAGATTGGGGGTGGGACACTGAAGCTTTCTTT. Its translation: CASSEDWGWDTEAFF.

This clonotype was seen just once. A read error may account for a junction end that differs from germline. V usage is TRBV27 and J usage is TRBJ2-2; no definite D call. The CDR3 totals 17 residues. Germline V CDR1 and CDR2: MNHEY, SMNVEV (reference sequence). The CDR3 loop reads CASSLSGGLLNSGELFF. CDR3 sequence (DNA): TGTGCCAGCAGTTTATCGGGCGGTCTCCTCAACAGCGGGGAGCTGTTTTTT.

V usage is TRBV20-1 and J usage is TRBJ2-1; perhaps TRBD1 as D (6 bases). This CDR3 spans 13 amino acids. CDR1 and CDR2 (germline): DFQATT, SNEGSKA (reference sequence). Trimming took 7 bases from V and 5 from J, leaving 15 bases between them. The CDR3 DNA sequence: TGCAGTGTTCCGGGGACATACGACAATGAGCAGTTCTTC. This encodes CSVPGTYDNEQFF.

There are a few counts of this clonotype. The chain couples TRBV5-1 to TRBJ1-1; D possibly corresponds to TRBD1 (5 bases). The germline V and J ends were trimmed by 0 bases and 1 base, with 10 bases remaining between them. Germline V gene sequence: CDR1 SGHRS, CDR2 YFSETQ. CDR3 length: 15 amino acids. CDR3 amino acids: CASSLEGTPNTEAFF. The CDR3 coding sequence is TGCGCCAGCAGCTTGGAAGGGACCCCGAACACTGAAGCTTTCTTT.

The gene calls are TRBV9 and TRBJ1-3; D gene ambiguous. This CDR3 is built from 16 residues. The germline V gene encodes CDR1 SGDLS and CDR2 YYNGEE. Trimming shortened V by 3 bases and J by 0 bases, and 13 bases separated the two germline ends. The CDR3 nucleotides are TGTGCCAGCAGCGCCCCGGGGATCCACTCTGGAAACACCATATATTTT. This encodes CASSAPGIHSGNTIYF.

This chain connects TRBV12-3 or TRBV12-4 to TRBJ2-3; D remains unclear. The ends were cut back, 2 bases at V and 5 bases at J, with 2 bases in the middle. The CDR3 spans 11 residues. CDR3 protein: CASSLIDTQYF. The CDR3 bases are TGTGCCAGCAGTTTAATAGATACGCAGTATTTT.

This clonotype was counted only a few times. This chain connects TRBV4-1 to TRBJ2-1; D remains unclear. The germline V gene has CDR1 MGHRA and CDR2 YSYEKL. V lost 4 bases and J 4 bases, leaving 11 bases between the germline ends. The CDR3 is made up of 14 amino acids. CDR3 sequence: CASSLMTPYNEQFF. The DNA for the CDR3 is TGCGCCAGCAGCCTCATGACTCCTTACAATGAGCAGTTCTTC.

CDR3 in amino acids: CASSEGQPADTQYF. CDR3 in DNA: TGTGCCAGCAGCGAGGGACAGCCCGCAGATACGCAGTATTTT. This chain links TRBV5-6 with TRBJ2-3; TRBD1 agrees at 7 bases. Germline V lookup: CDR1 SGHDT, CDR2 YYEEEE. V lost 4 bases and J lost 4; bases outside the gene matches: 6. The CDR3 totals 14 residues.

The chain carries TRBV21-1 and TRBJ1-2. TRBV21-1 is classified as a pseudogene. This CDR3 is built from 15 residues. The CDR3 loop reads CASSNYVLANYGYTF. Written as DNA, the CDR3 is TGTGCCAGCAGCAATTATGTTCTCGCTAACTATGGCTACACCTTC.

This sequence joins TRBV5-1 and TRBJ2-1; D gene unclear. This CDR3 is 12 amino acids long. Germline V gene data show CDR1 as SGHRS and CDR2 as YFSETQ. With 0 bases removed from V and 2 bases from J, the gap between germline ends came to 0 bases. This CDR3 reads CASSLAYNEQFF. CDR3 DNA: TGCGCCAGCAGCTTGGCCTACAATGAGCAGTTCTTC.

J is TRBJ1-4 and V is TRBV5-1; D possibly corresponds to TRBD1 (6 bases). The CDR3 runs to 14 residues. Germline-derived CDR1 and CDR2 are SGHRS and YFSETQ. Trimming stripped 6 bases from V and 8 bases from J, with 17 bases between. CDR3 in amino acids: CASKRDTDWEKLFF. The CDR3 DNA sequence: TGCGCCAGCAAGCGGGACACTGATTGGGAAAAACTGTTTTTT.

This clonotype was seen more than once but under ten times. V gene TRBV15 combines with J gene TRBJ2-7, with D tentatively TRBD1 (6 bases). CDR1 is LNHNV, CDR2 YYDKDF, per germline (reference sequence). There are 16 residues in the CDR3. V lost 5 bases, J lost 7 bases, and 24 bases lay in between. CDR3 region: CATSPLGQNYDYEQYF. CDR3 coding DNA: TGTGCCACCAGCCCCCTAGGACAGAACTACGATTATGAGCAGTACTTC.

This clonotype has only one observation. The V call is TRBV6-6, the J call TRBJ1-5; possibly TRBD1 for D (5 bases). The CDR3 spans 12 residues. Trimming took 5 bases from V and 12 from J, leaving 14 bases between them. The germline CDR1 and CDR2 sequences are MNHNY and SVGAGI (reference sequence). CDR3 amino acids: CASSNYRGLQHF. The CDR3 DNA sequence: TGTGCCAGCAGTAACTACCGGGGACTCCAGCATTTT.

The chain uses TRBV20-1 and TRBJ2-7; either TRBD1 or TRBD2 may fit D (5 bases each). The CDR3 runs to 13 residues. The ends were cut back, 3 bases at V and 0 bases at J, with 9 bases in the middle. Germline V gives CDR1 DFQATT, CDR2 SNEGSKA (reference sequence). CDR3: CSASEGSSYEQYF. DNA for the CDR3: TGCAGTGCTAGTGAGGGGAGCTCCTACGAGCAGTACTTC.

The genes are TRBV4-1 and TRBJ2-3, with 12 nucleotides matching TRBD2. The length of the CDR3 is 16 residues. J lost 6 bases, V lost 0 bases, and 4 bases had no gene match. Germline-derived CDR1 and CDR2 are MGHRA and YSYEKL. The CDR3 DNA reads as TGCGCCAGCAGCCAAGAAAGACTAGCGGGAGTTGATACGCAGTATTTT. Its translation: CASSQERLAGVDTQYF.

Comments on this clonotype: A read error may account for a junction end that differs from germline. This chain links TRBV6-5 with TRBJ1-2; 8 bases match TRBD1. Germline lookup yields CDR1 MNHEY and CDR2 SVGAGI. CDR3 size: 15 residues. CDR3 nucleotides: TGTGCCAGCAGCCTAAGTCCAGGGGGCGGTCTTGGCAACACCTTC. This translates into CASSLSPGGGLGNTF.

The chain couples TRBV5-6 to TRBJ2-3, with 10 bases aligning to TRBD2. This CDR3 is built from 15 residues. Germline trimming cut 4 bases from V and 2 bases from J; bases unmatched to any gene: 4. The germline V gene encodes CDR1 SGHDT and CDR2 YYEEEE. DNA for the CDR3: TGTGCCAGCAGCCCACTAGCGGGGCTCACAGATACGCAGTATTTT. This sequence encodes CASSPLAGLTDTQYF.

This clonotype turned up a few times. J is TRBJ2-1 and V is TRBV3-1, with a tentative D call TRBD2 (6 bases). The V gene lost 1 base and the J gene lost 15 bases, with 28 bases spanning the gap. CDR3 size: 17 residues. CDR1 and CDR2 (germline): LGHDT, YNNKEL (reference sequence). The CDR3 nucleotides are TGTGCCAGCAGCCAAGGGGAGGCGTCGCTGGGCCCTCTCCTAGGGTTCTTC. It yields the protein CASSQGEASLGPLLGFF.

This clonotype was seen a few times. V is TRBV9 and J is TRBJ2-3; maybe TRBD2 (7 bases). V lost 0 bases and J lost 6, with 14 bases in between. Germline-derived CDR1 and CDR2 are SGDLS and YYNGEE. This CDR3 region has 15 residues. The DNA of the CDR3 is TGTGCCAGCAGCGTAGGCGGGGGCCGCGGGGATACGCAGTATTTT. Encoded protein: CASSVGGGRGDTQYF.

In this sample, this clonotype turned up a few times. The chain couples TRBV29-1 to TRBJ2-3; D gene ambiguous. Looked up from germline, CDR1 is SQVTM and CDR2 is ANQGSEA. This CDR3 comprises 13 residues. With 8 bases removed from V and 0 bases from J, the gap between germline ends came to 12 bases. The CDR3 here is CSSRAPSTDTQYF. The CDR3 region has the DNA TGCAGCTCACGGGCCCCTAGCACAGATACGCAGTATTTT.

This chain uses TRBV6-1 with TRBJ2-6; D unclear. Germline values: CDR1 MNHNS, CDR2 SASEGT. Trimming shortened V by 8 bases and J by 0 bases, and 5 bases separated the two germline ends. The CDR3 runs 13 residues. CDR3: CASGHSGANVLTF. CDR3 DNA: TGTGCCAGCGGCCACTCTGGGGCCAACGTCCTGACTTTC.

This clonotype was counted between two and nine times. This chain joins TRBV4-1 and TRBJ1-1; D is unresolved. This CDR3 spans 15 amino acids. CDR1 MGHRA and CDR2 YSYEKL come from the germline V gene. V dropped 4 bases and J dropped 3 bases, with 15 bases sitting between them. The CDR3 protein is CASSPRVGIDTEAFF. The CDR3 nucleotides are TGCGCCAGCAGCCCCCGGGTGGGAATTGACACTGAAGCTTTCTTT.

This sequence joins TRBV7-3 and TRBJ2-4; the D call may be TRBD1 or TRBD2 (6 bases each). CDR1 and CDR2 (germline): SGHTA, FQGTGA. Trimming pared 0 bases from V and 7 bases from J, leaving 13 bases between. The CDR3 totals 15 residues. CDR3 DNA: TGTGCCAGCAGCTTAACCGGGGGCGCGGGTAACATTCAGTACTTC. This codes for CASSLTGGAGNIQYF.